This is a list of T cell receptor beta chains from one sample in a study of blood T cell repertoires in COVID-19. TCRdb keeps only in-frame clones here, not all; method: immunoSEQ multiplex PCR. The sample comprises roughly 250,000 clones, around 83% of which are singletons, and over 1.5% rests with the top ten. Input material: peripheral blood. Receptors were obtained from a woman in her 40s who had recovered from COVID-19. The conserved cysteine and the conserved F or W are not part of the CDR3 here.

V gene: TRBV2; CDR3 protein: ASSRNQGRGTEAF
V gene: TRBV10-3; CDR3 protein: AGSELAGTDTQY
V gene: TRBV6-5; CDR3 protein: ASSYKQGVMGSGYT
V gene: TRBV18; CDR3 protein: ASSPRVDTEAF
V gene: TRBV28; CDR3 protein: ASGTVGGNYGYT
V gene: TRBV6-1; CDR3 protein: ASSEGGTEAF
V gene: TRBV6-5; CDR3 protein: ASSYSGLHGELF
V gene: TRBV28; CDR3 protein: ASSRQGSANTGELF
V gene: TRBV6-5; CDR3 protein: ASSYSLSIHQPQH
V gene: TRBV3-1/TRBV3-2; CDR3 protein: ASSPGVGSYNEQF
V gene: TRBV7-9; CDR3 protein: ASSLSQTDTQY
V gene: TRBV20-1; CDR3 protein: SASGPNYGYT
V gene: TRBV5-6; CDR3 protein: ASGDSLYGYT
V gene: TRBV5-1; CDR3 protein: ASSPWEGNNEQF
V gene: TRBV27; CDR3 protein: ASSLDYYSTDTQY
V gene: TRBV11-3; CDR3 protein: ASSSDRAQETQY
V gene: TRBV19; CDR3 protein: ASSTRHLPQH
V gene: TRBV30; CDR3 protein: AWSRGLRAEQY
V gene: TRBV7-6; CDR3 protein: ASSLGVADDTDTQY
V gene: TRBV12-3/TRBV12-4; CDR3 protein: ASSGQGINEQY
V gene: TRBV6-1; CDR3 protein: ASSEAGTGYGYT
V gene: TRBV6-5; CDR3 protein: ASSYRQGFGSPLH
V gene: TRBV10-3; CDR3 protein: ATNPGQGIQEEQF
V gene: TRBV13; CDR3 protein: ASGAPGQDYEQY
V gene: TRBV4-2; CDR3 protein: ASSQDSAGTSTDTQY
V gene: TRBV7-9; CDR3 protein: ASSSGIVGGYEQY
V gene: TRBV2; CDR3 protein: ASNGVSNQPQH
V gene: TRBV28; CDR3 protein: ASSTPDFSSYNSPLH
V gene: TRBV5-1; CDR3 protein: ASSLAGLAGGREETQY
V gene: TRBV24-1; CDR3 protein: ATSEPGQGAF
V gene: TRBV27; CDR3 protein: ASSSRGQSTQPQH
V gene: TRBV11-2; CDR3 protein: ASSFLRGLRQNIQY
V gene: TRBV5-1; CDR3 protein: ASSGTSGGANEQF
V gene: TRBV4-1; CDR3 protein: ASSQPGQGSYNEQF
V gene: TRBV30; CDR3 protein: AWSTGAYEQY
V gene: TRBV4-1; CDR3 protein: ASSRGQGSEQY
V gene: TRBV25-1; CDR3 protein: ASADRYNEQF
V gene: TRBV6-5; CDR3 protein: ASSSSGPGTQY
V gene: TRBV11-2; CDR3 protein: ASLAGPTTDTQY
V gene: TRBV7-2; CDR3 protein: ASSPNRDRGRETQY
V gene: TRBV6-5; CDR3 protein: ASSQRTGWGQPQH
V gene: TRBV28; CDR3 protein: ASSGPRDRGNSPLH
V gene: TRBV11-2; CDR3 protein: ASRDSLNTGELF
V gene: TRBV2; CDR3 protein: ASGDRGSQPQH
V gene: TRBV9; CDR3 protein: ASSVFGDNEKLF
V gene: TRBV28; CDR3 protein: ASSLWGRQGAIFYGYT
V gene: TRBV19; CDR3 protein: ASTLRPGSNSPLH
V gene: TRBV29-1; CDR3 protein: SIPDRGIYNEQF
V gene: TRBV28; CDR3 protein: ASSQRGTGNQPQH
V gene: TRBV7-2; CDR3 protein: ASSLAGVSAETQY
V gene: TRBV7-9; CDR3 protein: ASSRDREGNQPQH
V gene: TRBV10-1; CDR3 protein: ASSGGEAGNQPQH
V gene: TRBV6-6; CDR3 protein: ASREDSQNTEAF
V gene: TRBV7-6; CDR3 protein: ASSPVGSGAYNEQF
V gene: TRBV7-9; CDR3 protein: ASRSPGGYHEQF
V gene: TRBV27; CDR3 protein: ASISAGAGAYNEQF
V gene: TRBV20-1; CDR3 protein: SAYYNEQF
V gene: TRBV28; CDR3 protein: ASLPPGQGFT
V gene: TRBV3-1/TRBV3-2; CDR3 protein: ASSPLGDEQF
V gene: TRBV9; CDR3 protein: ASSVGTPVADTQY